The T cell receptor (beta chain) described here comes from a study of identical twins. The donors were all healthy and Caucasian. Findings and limits, study-wide: Sequences that were out-of-frame, alpha and twin-shared displayed an excess of low generation probability.

CDR1 is MDHEN, CDR2 SYDVKM, per germline. The CDR3 sequence is 14 residues long. Trimming removed 5 bases from V and 1 base from J, with 12 bases in between. The sample holds many counts of this clonotype. What it recognizes is unknown. In TCRdb, the 5' RACE reads were re-called with MiXCR into one record per CDR3 protein. This table has some 240,000 distinct CDR3 sequences, around 8% appearing once. This sample also appeared in a second study, on yellow fever vaccine responses in identical twins.

This clonotype originated in a young woman in good health. The specimen sequenced was CD8+ T cells sorted from blood. The V call is TRBV28, the J call TRBJ2-7; TRBD2 is a possible D gene (5 bases). The CDR3 sequence: CASSRLEGSYEQYF. As DNA, the CDR3 is TGTGCCAGCAGTCGTCTCGAGGGATCCTACGAGCAGTACTTC.